This T cell receptor beta chain emerged from a study of blood T cell repertoires in COVID-19. Study-wide context: Acute and convalescent COVID-19 samples came from the United States, Italy and Spain. From T cells, B-cell-depleted T cells, or PBMCs came the material, which was cDNA or gDNA.

The CDR3 runs 17 residues. Germline CDR1 LNHNV, CDR2 YYDKDF (reference sequence). Trimming cost V 0 bases and J 4 bases, with 18 bases left between them. Per the original methods: It was from reference gene primer amplification that nucleated cell counts were estimated. Assay used: immunoSEQ multiplex PCR; TCRdb lists only in-frame clones, some missing. The DNA gave D and trimming, while V, J and clone size come from that table. The sample includes roughly 150,000 clones, 85% to 90% of them seen just once. This TCR came from a man aged 45 to 65 who had recovered from COVID-19. The chain uses TRBV15 and TRBJ2-5, with D perhaps TRBD1 (6 bases). Sequencing input: peripheral blood. The CDR3 DNA sequence: TGTGCCACCAGCAGAGACCCTACCGGGACATACGGAGAGACCCAGTACTTC. This codes for CATSRDPTGTYGETQYF.